These 22 T cell receptor beta chains were all obtained from the same sample, sequenced in a study of cytomegalovirus exposure and HLA in healthy donors. The primer mix had 60 Vbeta and 13 Jbeta primers. The table came from immunoSEQ multiplex PCR; TCRdb's copy has only in-frame clones and leaves some out. This sample yields about 110,000 clones, of which approximately 84% are seen a single time; about 6% belongs to the top ten. Sequencing was carried out using PBMCs. The receptor set was obtained from a male donor in good health and CMV-seronegative.

This chain links TRBV5-5 with TRBJ2-7; 12 bases agree with TRBD1. The J segment lost 5 bases and the V segment lost 0 bases, leaving 3 bases of the junction unmatched. Germline V gene sequence: CDR1 SGHKS, CDR2 YYEKEE (reference sequence). CDR3 length: 15 residues. The chain's CDR3 is CASSLAGTGGDEQYF. The CDR3 DNA sequence: TGTGCCAGCAGCTTGGCCGGGACAGGGGGCGACGAGCAGTACTTC.

The V gene is TRBV29-1, the J gene TRBJ2-7; 13 nucleotides match TRBD2. The CDR3 runs to 13 residues. From germline, CDR1 is SQVTM and CDR2 ANQGSEA. Trimming cost V 8 bases and J 1 base; bases outside gene matches: 2. The chain's CDR3 is CSMTSGRSYEQYF. CDR3 nucleotides: TGCAGCATGACTAGCGGGAGGTCCTACGAGCAGTACTTC.

This rearrangement joins TRBV23-1 to TRBJ2-1, with TRBD1 matching over 9 bases. TRBV23-1 is an ORF; its function is uncertain. CDR3 size: 16 residues. Trimming took 3 bases from V and 7 from J; bases not matched to a gene: 10. CDR3 amino acids: CASSQEDRGGYNEQFF. The DNA of the CDR3 is TGCGCCAGCAGTCAGGAGGACAGGGGAGGGTATAATGAGCAGTTCTTC.

This rearrangement joins TRBV18 to TRBJ1-2, with D uncertain. Per germline, CDR1 KGHSH and CDR2 LQKENI. The CDR3 spans 13 residues. V gave up 3 bases and J gave up 4 bases, with 9 bases separating them. This CDR3 reads CASSPLGSYGYTF. The CDR3 DNA sequence: TGTGCCAGCTCACCTCTGGGGAGCTATGGCTACACCTTC.

The CDR3 nucleotides read TGTGCCAGCAGGGAGGCGTCAGCTAACTATGGCTACACCTTC. Encoded protein: CASREASANYGYTF. The rearrangement links TRBV28 to TRBJ1-2, with D unresolved. The germline V gene encodes CDR1 MDHEN and CDR2 SYDVKM. Trimming removed 6 bases from V and 0 bases from J, with 11 bases in between. This CDR3 comprises 14 residues.

This chain connects TRBV9 to TRBJ2-5; D may be TRBD2 (6 bases). Germline V gives CDR1 SGDLS, CDR2 YYNGEE. Trimming cost V 0 bases and J 5 bases, with 17 bases left between them. The CDR3 length is 16 residues. CDR3 coding DNA: TGTGCCAGCAGCGTAGGGATAGCGGAGCCCTCGGAGACCCAGTACTTC. Amino acid sequence: CASSVGIAEPSETQYF.

This clone came up a few times. At one end the junction does not follow the germline gene, possibly because of a read error. The gene calls are TRBV7-9 and TRBJ2-7; TRBD2 is a possible D gene (5 bases). This CDR3 spans 14 amino acids. Looked up from germline, CDR1 is SEHNR and CDR2 is FQNEAQ (reference sequence). CDR3 in amino acids: CSSRWGDISYEQYF. CDR3 in DNA: TGTTCCAGCAGGTGGGGAGACATCTCCTACGAGCAGTACTTC.

The gene calls are TRBV7-9 and TRBJ2-7; 7 nucleotides line up with TRBD1. Trimming took 0 bases from V and 5 from J; bases not matched to a gene: 7. CDR3 length equals 15 residues. CDR1 and CDR2 from the germline V gene are SEHNR and FQNEAQ (reference sequence). The CDR3 DNA reads as TGTGCCAGCAGCTTAGCCGGGACAGTGGCGAACGAGCAGTACTTC. Its translation is CASSLAGTVANEQYF.

The V gene is TRBV19, the J gene TRBJ2-7; TRBD2 might be the D (5 bases). The V end lost 2 bases, the J end lost 5 bases, and 13 bases lay between the germline ends. This CDR3 comprises 14 residues. Germline V gene data show CDR1 as LNHDA and CDR2 as SQIVND (reference sequence). The CDR3: CASSITSAGHEQYF. The CDR3 region has the DNA TGTGCCAGTAGTATAACTAGTGCCGGCCACGAGCAGTACTTC.

The chain has TRBV29-1 and TRBJ2-5; tentative D call: TRBD1 (6 bases). CDR1 is SQVTM and CDR2 is ANQGSEA in the germline V gene. V was shortened by 6 bases and J by 11 bases, with 19 bases between the two germline ends. The CDR3 spans 12 residues. CDR3 sequence (DNA): TGCAGCGTAGGCTGGACAGTGCACAAGCAGTACTTC. As protein: CSVGWTVHKQYF.

The chain combines TRBV4-2 with TRBJ2-7, with 8 bases that match TRBD1. V was pared by 5 bases and J by 6 bases, with 12 bases of the junction left unmatched. This CDR3 contains 15 residues. Germline CDR1 is LGHNA and CDR2 is YNFKEQ. The CDR3 DNA sequence: TGTGCCAGCAGCACAGGGGGTGTGGCCTCCCGCGAGCAGTACTTC. Translated, it gives CASSTGGVASREQYF.

This chain connects TRBV6-1 to TRBJ1-3; no definite D call. CDR1 is MNHNS, CDR2 SASEGT, per germline. Trimming pared 2 bases from V and 1 base from J, leaving 18 bases between. This CDR3 is 18 amino acids long. The CDR3 nucleotides read TGTGCCAGCAGTGAAAAGAGGGCGGAGGGAGGATCTGGAAACACCATATATTTT. Protein sequence: CASSEKRAEGGSGNTIYF.

The chain carries TRBV5-4 and TRBJ2-1; the D gene is possibly TRBD2 (5 bases). The V gene's germline CDR1 is SGHNT and CDR2 YYREEE (reference sequence). The CDR3 length is 15 residues. The V end lost 4 bases, the J end lost 1 base, and 12 bases lay between the germline ends. As DNA, the CDR3 is TGTGCCAGCAGCCCCGGAGGTGGATCCTACAATGAGCAGTTCTTC. Encoded protein: CASSPGGGSYNEQFF.

The genes are TRBV4-1 and TRBJ1-1, with D uncertain. Germline values: CDR1 MGHRA, CDR2 YSYEKL. Trimming took off 1 base at V and 0 bases at J, with 3 bases between the two ends. This CDR3 region has 13 residues. The CDR3: CASSQVMNTEAFF. For the CDR3, the DNA is TGCGCCAGCAGCCAAGTTATGAACACTGAAGCTTTCTTT.

This clone appeared a few times. The V gene is TRBV5-4, the J gene TRBJ2-1; the D gene is possibly TRBD1 (6 bases). Germline lookup yields CDR1 SGHNT and CDR2 YYREEE (reference sequence). The CDR3 consists of 15 residues. The ends were cut back, 9 bases at V and 7 bases at J, with 23 bases in the middle. CDR3 region: CATFIAPGVGNEQFF. As DNA, the CDR3 is TGTGCCACCTTCATAGCCCCAGGGGTTGGGAATGAGCAGTTCTTC.

The chain joins TRBV29-1 to TRBJ1-5, with D hard to call. CDR3 length: 13 residues. Germline CDR1 reads SQVTM; CDR2 reads ANQGSEA. V was cut by 4 bases and J by 1 base, with 8 bases left in between. CDR3: CSVGGSSNQPQHF. DNA of the CDR3: TGCAGCGTTGGCGGCAGCAGCAATCAGCCCCAGCATTTT.

The chain is built from TRBV19 and TRBJ2-1, with TRBD1 matching over 7 bases. Germline V gene sequence: CDR1 LNHDA, CDR2 SQIVND (reference sequence). The V gene end was trimmed by 4 bases and the J gene end by 3 bases; junction bases not matched to a gene: 9. This CDR3 contains 16 residues. CDR3 sequence: CASSTSGGIGYNEQFF. In DNA form, the CDR3 reads TGTGCCAGTAGTACTTCAGGGGGTATTGGCTACAATGAGCAGTTCTTC. The full variable domain, completed using reference TRBV19 and TRBJ2-1, is DGGITQSPKYLFRKEGQNVTLSCEQNLNHDAMYWYRQDPGQGLRLIYYSQIVNDFQKGDIAEGYSVSREKKESFPLTVTSAQKNPTAFYLCASSTSGGIGYNEQFFGPGTRLTVL.

The V and J genes are TRBV27 and TRBJ1-1; 7 bases fit TRBD1. The CDR3 is made up of 16 amino acids. V lost 6 bases and J lost 4; bases outside the gene matches: 14. Germline V CDR1 and CDR2: MNHEY, SMNVEV (reference sequence). CDR3 bases: TGTGCCAGCAGGCCCGACAGGGTCCATTTGGTCACTGAAGCTTTCTTT. Amino acid sequence: CASRPDRVHLVTEAFF.

This clone was seen only a few times. The CDR3 sequence: CASSSSSSYEQYF. CDR3 sequence (DNA): TGTGCCAGCAGCTCTAGCAGTTCCTACGAGCAGTACTTC. J is TRBJ2-7 and V is TRBV7-9; TRBD2 might be the D (5 bases). The CDR3 is 13 amino acids. The germline gives CDR1 SEHNR, CDR2 FQNEAQ (reference sequence). Trimming left V 4 bases short and J 1 base short, with 8 bases between.

This clone occurred a few times. The chain joins TRBV6-5 to TRBJ2-7; TRBD1 aligns across 9 bases. The germline V gene has CDR1 MNHEY and CDR2 SVGAGI. V lost 7 bases and J lost 2; bases outside the gene matches: 9. This CDR3 is built from 15 residues. CDR3 coding DNA: TGTGCCAGCACCAAAACCGGGACAGGGACCTACGAGCAGTACTTC. This translates into CASTKTGTGTYEQYF.

This clone was seen a handful of times. Mismatch with germline at one junction end may stem from a read error. The J gene is TRBJ2-1, the V gene TRBV7-9, with TRBD2 matching over 8 bases. The CDR3 extends over 12 amino acids. The germline V gene encodes CDR1 SEHNR and CDR2 FQNEAQ (reference sequence). CDR3 nucleotides: TGTTCCAGCAGCTCGACTAGCGATGAGCAGTTCTTC. Residues: CSSSSTSDEQFF.

This clone was found a few times. J is TRBJ2-6 and V is TRBV19; a possible D gene is TRBD2 (5 bases). The CDR3 contains 17 residues. Trimming removed 9 bases at V and 4 bases at J, with 22 bases between. Germline CDR1 and CDR2: LNHDA and SQIVND (reference sequence). Here the CDR3 reads CASALDPSPRGANVLTF. For the CDR3, the DNA is TGTGCCAGCGCACTAGACCCTAGCCCCAGAGGGGCCAACGTCCTGACTTTC.